These 15 T cell receptor beta chains were sequenced from one sample in a study of T cell clonality in common variable immunodeficiency. Sequencing was performed with immunoSEQ multiplex PCR; in TCRdb, only in-frame clones are kept and a portion is missing. The counts give approximately 51,000 clones, none of them seen only once; 5% to 6.5% is held by the top ten. Source material: peripheral blood mononuclear cells. These receptors were taken from a person aged 18 to 75 in good health.

Many counts were recorded for this clone. The DNA ends 3 residues before the CDR3 does, and the rest of the CDR3 is filled in from the germline J gene. The rearrangement links TRBV19 to TRBJ1-6; TRBD1 aligns across 10 bases. CDR3 length: 16 residues. V lost 6 bases and J lost 7; bases outside the gene matches: 9. The germline V gene encodes CDR1 LNHDA and CDR2 SQIVND (reference sequence). CDR3 bases read: TGTGCCAGTAGCCAACGGACAGGGGGTCGCAATTCACCC. Protein: CASSQRTGGRNSP. The entire CDR3 protein is CASSQRTGGRNSPLHF. Drawing the rest from reference TRBV19 and TRBJ1-6, the complete variable domain is DGGITQSPKYLFRKEGQNVTLSCEQNLNHDAMYWYRQDPGQGLRLIYYSQIVNDFQKGDIAEGYSVSREKKESFPLTVTSAQKNPTAFYLCASSQRTGGRNSPLHFGNGTRLTVT.

This clone has a count of ten or more. The DNA ends 3 residues before the CDR3 does, and the rest of the CDR3 is filled in from the germline J gene. This chain links TRBV10-3 with TRBJ2-1, with D maybe TRBD2 (5 bases). The CDR3 is 13 residues long. Trimming removed 4 bases at V and 8 bases at J, with 12 bases between. From germline, CDR1 is ENHRY and CDR2 SYGVKD. CDR3 DNA (partial): TGTGCCATCAGTGCCGGGGATAACTATGAG. Translation gives CAISAGDNYE. The whole CDR3 sequence reads CAISAGDNYEQFF.

This clone was found many times. The CDR3 protein is CAWKRGGYGYTF. The sequenced CDR3 bases are TGTGCCTGGAAGAGGGGGGGCTATGGC. The V call is TRBV30, the J call TRBJ1-2, with D perhaps TRBD1 (6 bases). The CDR3 end lies 3 residues beyond the end of the read and is filled in from the germline J gene. This CDR3 is 12 amino acids long. V lost 4 bases to trimming and J lost 4 bases, with 10 bases between them. CDR1 GTSNPN and CDR2 SVGIG come from the germline V gene (reference sequence).

In its sample, this clone was seen many times. Read data end 3 residues before the CDR3 end; the end is taken from the germline J gene. The chain recombines TRBV30 with TRBJ1-1; 7 bases line up with TRBD1. Germline-derived CDR1 and CDR2 are GTSNPN and SVGIG (reference sequence). This CDR3 is built from 11 residues. V gave up 8 bases and J gave up 7 bases; unmatched junction bases: 7. The CDR3 loop is CARDRAREAFF. The CDR3 DNA, read in part, is TGTGCCAGGGACAGAGCACGTGAA.

In its sample, this clone was seen many times. The read ends 3 residues shy of where the CDR3 ends; the end is completed using the germline J gene. The rearrangement links TRBV19 to TRBJ1-2, with 11 bases fitting TRBD1. CDR3 length: 13 residues. Germline CDR1 is LNHDA and CDR2 is SQIVND (reference sequence). The CDR3 is CASIGQGALGYTF. CDR3 DNA, as far as it was read: TGTGCCAGTATCGGACAGGGGGCTCTCGGC.

This clone was picked up many times. The CDR3 goes on 3 residues after the read ends, and that part is filled in from the germline J gene. The chain employs TRBV30 and TRBJ1-3; D is undetermined. Germline-derived CDR1 and CDR2 are GTSNPN and SVGIG (reference sequence). Trimming left V 5 bases short and J 0 bases short, with 8 bases between. The CDR3 is made up of 13 amino acids. CDR3 DNA (partial): TGTGCCTGGTATACAGTCTCTGGAAACACC. This gives the protein CAWYTVSGNT. The complete CDR3 sequence is CAWYTVSGNTIYF.

About this clone: From the germline J gene comes the end of the CDR3, since the read stops 3 residues before it. The V gene is TRBV20-1, the J gene TRBJ2-5; TRBD2 aligns across 8 bases. This CDR3 contains 15 residues. The V segment lost 6 bases and the J segment 2 bases; nucleotides outside the gene matches: 11. The germline V gene has CDR1 DFQATT and CDR2 SNEGSKA (reference sequence). CDR3 protein: CSAPRSGGTQETQYF. The sequenced part of the CDR3 DNA is TGCAGTGCCCCCAGAAGCGGGGGTACACAAGAGACC.

Only a few counts were recorded for this clone. The CDR3 is cut off 3 residues early in the read; its end comes from the germline J gene. The rearrangement links TRBV19 to TRBJ1-3; D is unclear. This CDR3 contains 12 residues. CDR1 and CDR2 from the germline V gene are LNHDA and SQIVND (reference sequence). The CDR3 reads CASSIGRQKIYF. The sequenced CDR3 bases are TGTGCCAGTAGTATTGGTCGCCAGAAG.

This clone has at least ten counts. The missing CDR3 end, 3 residues past where the read stops, is filled in from the germline J gene. V usage is TRBV5-1 and J usage is TRBJ1-2; D remains unclear. With 2 bases removed from V and 3 bases from J, the gap between germline ends came to 11 bases. Germline values: CDR1 SGHRS, CDR2 YFSETQ. The CDR3 length is 14 residues. Incomplete CDR3 DNA: TGCGCCAGCAGCTTAAGGGCAGCGGACTATGGC. This sequence encodes CASSLRAADYG. The CDR3 reads in full as CASSLRAADYGYTF. The full variable domain, rest sourced from reference TRBV5-1 and TRBJ1-2, is KAGVTQTPRYLIKTRGQQVTLSCSPISGHRSVSWYQQTPGQGLQFLFEYFSETQRNKGNFPGRFSGRQFSNSRSEMNVSTLELGDSALYLCASSLRAADYGYTFGSGTRLTVV.

The table lists this clone with a few counts. Read coverage stops 3 residues before the CDR3 terminus; the germline J gene supplies the remainder. This chain connects TRBV30 to TRBJ2-1; 10 bases are shared with TRBD2. CDR3 length: 15 amino acids. Losses at the gene ends were 3 bases for V and 0 bases for J; bases not matched to a gene: 2. Per germline, CDR1 GTSNPN and CDR2 SVGIG (reference sequence). The sequenced part of the CDR3 DNA is TGTGCCTGGAGGCAGCGGGGGGGCTCCTACAATGAG. It codes for CAWRQRGGSYNE. The full CDR3 reads CAWRQRGGSYNEQFF.

This clone showed up many times. From the germline J gene comes the end of the CDR3, since the read stops 3 residues before it. The V call is TRBV5-4, the J call TRBJ1-2; 9 bases fit TRBD1. CDR1 SGHNT and CDR2 YYREEE come from the germline V gene (reference sequence). The J segment lost 7 bases and the V segment lost 4 bases, leaving 5 bases of the junction unmatched. The CDR3 is 13 amino acids. CDR3 loop: CASSPWDRAGYTF. CDR3 DNA, as far as it was read: TGTGCCAGCAGCCCCTGGGACAGGGCTGGC. Combining the CDR3 with reference TRBV5-4 and TRBJ1-2 gives the whole variable domain ETGVTQSPTHLIKTRGQQVTLRCSSQSGHNTVSWYQQALGQGPQFIFQYYREEENGRGNFPPRFSGLQFPNYSSELNVNALELDDSALYLCASSPWDRAGYTFGSGTRLTVV.

This clone has at least ten counts. The CDR3 bases that were read are TGTGCCCTCCCGGGGGTCTGGTATGGC. As protein: CALPGVWYG. Given in full, the CDR3 is CALPGVWYGYTF. This chain connects TRBV7-9 to TRBJ1-2; a weak D match, TRBD1 (5 bases). Read sequence stops 3 residues before the CDR3 end, and the germline J gene provides the missing end. The CDR3 spans 12 residues. The ends were cut back, 11 bases at V and 5 bases at J, with 15 bases in the middle. Germline V lookup: CDR1 SEHNR, CDR2 FQNEAQ (reference sequence).

Details on this clone: The read gets to within 3 residues of the CDR3 end, and the germline J gene fills in the rest. The V and J genes are TRBV10-2 and TRBJ2-3; possibly TRBD2 for D (7 bases). V was trimmed by 2 bases and J by 3 bases, leaving 15 bases between them. The CDR3 covers 16 residues. Germline V gives CDR1 WSHSY, CDR2 SAAADI. The chain's CDR3 is CASSERWGGGTDTQYF. The covered CDR3 bases are TGCGCCAGCAGTGAGAGGTGGGGGGGCGGGACAGATACG.

Ten or more counts support this clone. Read data end 3 residues before the CDR3 end; the end is taken from the germline J gene. V gene TRBV12-3 or TRBV12-4 combines with J gene TRBJ2-7; 12 bases are shared with TRBD2. The J segment lost 3 bases and the V segment lost 5 bases, leaving 2 bases of the junction unmatched. This CDR3 spans 14 amino acids. The DNA read from the CDR3 is TGTGCCAGCAGTCGGACTAGCGGGGACTACGAG. Encoded protein: CASSRTSGDYE. From start to end, the CDR3 is CASSRTSGDYEQYF.

Details on this clone: The read falls 3 residues short of the CDR3 end, and the missing part is taken from the germline J gene. The V gene is TRBV7-9, the J gene TRBJ2-3, with D perhaps matching TRBD1 (6 bases). Germline V gene sequence: CDR1 SEHNR, CDR2 FQNEAQ (reference sequence). CDR3 size: 12 residues. The sequenced CDR3 bases are TGTGCCAGCAGCCAGGGACAAAGGACG. It encodes CASSQGQRT. Given in full, the CDR3 is CASSQGQRTQYF.